This TCR beta chain originates from a study of blood T cell repertoires in COVID-19. Across the study: Spain, Italy and the United States supplied samples that represented acute and convalescent COVID-19. T cells, B-cell-depleted T cells, or PBMCs provided the cDNA or gDNA that served as material.

With 4 bases clipped from V and 2 bases from J, the junction kept 6 bases outside the gene matches. Germline V gene data show CDR1 as SGHRS and CDR2 as YFSETQ. The CDR3 is 16 amino acids. In the authors' workflow: Estimation of nucleated cell counts was performed using reference gene primer amplification. Profiled with immunoSEQ multiplex PCR; TCRdb holds only in-frame clones, not every one. V and J calls plus clone size are reproduced from that table; the DNA served to infer D and trimming. The repertoire holds under 200,000 clones, with about 85% as singletons. The V gene is TRBV5-1, the J gene TRBJ2-3; 11 bases are shared with TRBD2. What was sequenced was peripheral blood. This TCR came from an elderly woman in a cohort sampled during active or convalescent COVID-19. The DNA for the CDR3 is TGCGCCAGCAGCACCCTACTAGCGGGGGACACAGATACGCAGTATTTT. Protein sequence: CASSTLLAGDTDTQYF.